The subject of this entry is one TCR beta chain. Its target is unknown. This record belongs to a study of T cells in Graves' hyperthyroidism and ophthalmopathy. The source material, RNA transcripts, was used to amplify TCR beta CDR3 regions. The primer set for the first-round RT-PCR of the TCR CDR3 was HTBI. MiXCR, applied by TCRdb to the multiplex PCR reads, yields one record per CDR3 protein. Among hundreds of thousands of distinct CDR3 sequences listed, approximately 15% were seen once. The study excluded patients with uncontrolled infection, other autoimmune disease, pregnancy or lactation. General observations from the study: Model output signaled ophthalmopathy a median around 6.9 months ahead of onset. Blood samples included most of the expanded thyroid clonotypes exceeding 0.001.

The V segment lost 1 base and the J segment 2 bases; nucleotides outside the gene matches: 5. This CDR3 is built from 14 residues. Germline CDR1 reads DFQATT; CDR2 reads SNEGSKA (reference sequence). The chain couples TRBV20-1 to TRBJ2-7, with 7 positions matching TRBD2. The sample taken for sequencing was blood. The receptor was isolated from a woman between 40 and 50 years old with Graves' ophthalmopathy. CDR3 nucleotides: TGCAGTGCTAGAGTACCGGGAGGAACCTACGAGCAGTACTTC. This gives the protein CSARVPGGTYEQYF.